The clone carrying this TCR beta chain appeared many times. The junction and the germline gene differ at one end; a read error may be behind it. The entry originates in a study of Graves' ophthalmopathy and Graves' hyperthyroidism. Study at large: Researchers obtained peripheral blood at initial diagnosis, before any treatment had begun.

From RNA, the CDR3 regions of TCR beta chains were amplified and sequenced. In the first round, RT-PCR was carried out with HTBI primers, and a multiplex PCR formed the second round. A single record per CDR3 protein comes from TCRdb applying MiXCR to the multiplex PCR reads. The sample lists about 200,000 distinct CDR3 sequences, just under 30% occurring once. CDR3 length: 15 residues. CDR1 and CDR2 (germline): SGHDN, FVKESK. Material for sequencing was peripheral blood. This TCR was sampled from a man aged 45-65 years with Graves' ophthalmopathy. V usage is TRBV14 and J usage is TRBJ2-7; D possibly uses TRBD1 or TRBD2 (5 bases each). CDR3 sequence reads: CAGSQWHQGPLEQYF. CDR3 nucleotides: TGTGCCGGCAGCCAATGGCATCAGGGACCGCTCGAGCAGTACTTC. The whole variable domain, filled in from reference TRBV14 and TRBJ2-7, reads EAGVTQFPSHSVIEKGQTVTLRCDPISGHDNLYWYRRVMGKEIKFLLHFVKESKQDESGMPNNRFLAERTGGTYSTLKVQPAELEDSGVYFCAGSQWHQGPLEQYFGPGTRLTVT.